The TCR beta chain under discussion was sequenced for a study of technical replicates of blood from several donors. The CDR3 consists of 16 residues. Germline CDR1 is MNHEY and CDR2 is SMNVEV (reference sequence). The germline V and J ends were trimmed by 5 bases and 0 bases, with 16 bases remaining between them. Profiling relied on immunoSEQ multiplex PCR, and the TCRdb table lists in-frame clones only, not all of them. The data contain some 87,000 clones, roughly 96% of them singletons. The chain uses TRBV27 and TRBJ1-1; weak D call: TRBD1 (6 bases). The TCR sequence derives from a human donor in good health. Material: T cells isolated from PBMCs. CDR3 loop: CASSERGGTMNTEAFF. CDR3 coding DNA: TGTGCCAGCAGTGAAAGGGGGGGAACTATGAACACTGAAGCTTTCTTT.